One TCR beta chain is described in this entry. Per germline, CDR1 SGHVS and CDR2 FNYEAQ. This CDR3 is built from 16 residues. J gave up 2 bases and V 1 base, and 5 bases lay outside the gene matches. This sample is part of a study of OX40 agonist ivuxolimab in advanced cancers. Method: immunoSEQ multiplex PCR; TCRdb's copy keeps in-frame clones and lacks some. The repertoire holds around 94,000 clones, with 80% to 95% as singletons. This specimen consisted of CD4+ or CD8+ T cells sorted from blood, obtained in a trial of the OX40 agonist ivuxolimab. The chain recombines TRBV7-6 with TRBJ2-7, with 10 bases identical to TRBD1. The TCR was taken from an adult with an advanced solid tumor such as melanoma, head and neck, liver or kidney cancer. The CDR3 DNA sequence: TGTGCCAGCAGCTTAGTAGCCGGGACAGGGGCCTACGAGCAGTACTTC. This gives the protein CASSLVAGTGAYEQYF.